Given below is one T cell receptor (beta chain) in context. The authors' processing: Estimated nucleated cell counts came from reference gene primer amplification. Generated by immunoSEQ multiplex PCR, the TCRdb table keeps only in-frame clones and is missing some. V, J and clone size derive from that table, while D and trimming were established from the DNA sequence. Of roughly 160,000 clones in the sample, more than 85% were seen once. This sample is drawn from a study of blood T cell repertoires in COVID-19. About the study: Material from acute and convalescent COVID-19 was sourced from the United States, Italy and Spain.

The sequencing sample was made of peripheral blood. The TCR was taken from a man between 18 and 35 years old with acute or convalescent COVID-19.

Written as DNA, the CDR3 is TGTGCCAGCAGTTACAAAGGAAGGAGGCAGTATTTT. Translation: CASSYKGRRQYF. The genes are TRBV6-5 and TRBJ2-3; D remains unclear. CDR1 and CDR2 (germline): MNHEY, SVGAGI. The CDR3 loop spans 12 amino acids. V lost 2 bases and J lost 11, with 11 bases in between.